This TCR beta chain was recovered during a study of cytomegalovirus exposure and HLA in healthy donors. J lost 5 bases, V lost 1 base, and 7 bases had no gene match. Germline loops: CDR1 MGHRA, CDR2 YSYEKL. CDR3 size: 15 residues. In the PCR, 60 Vbeta and 13 Jbeta primers were used. How the authors handled the data: Per a later analysis, the number of unique TCR beta chains was roughly 83 million, of which roughly 9.9 million were shared. Clones were sequenced by immunoSEQ multiplex PCR, and TCRdb holds only the in-frame ones, with some missing. V and J calls and clone size are given by that table; D and trimming were obtained from the DNA. The sample has some 150,000 clones; about four fifths are singletons.

The chain joins TRBV4-1 to TRBJ1-2; 7 bases match TRBD1. Sequenced: PBMCs. This sequence was found in a woman under 30 in good health and CMV-seropositive. In DNA form, the CDR3 reads TGCGCCAGCAGCCAAGGACACGACAGGGTTTATGGCTACACCTTC. Its translation is CASSQGHDRVYGYTF.